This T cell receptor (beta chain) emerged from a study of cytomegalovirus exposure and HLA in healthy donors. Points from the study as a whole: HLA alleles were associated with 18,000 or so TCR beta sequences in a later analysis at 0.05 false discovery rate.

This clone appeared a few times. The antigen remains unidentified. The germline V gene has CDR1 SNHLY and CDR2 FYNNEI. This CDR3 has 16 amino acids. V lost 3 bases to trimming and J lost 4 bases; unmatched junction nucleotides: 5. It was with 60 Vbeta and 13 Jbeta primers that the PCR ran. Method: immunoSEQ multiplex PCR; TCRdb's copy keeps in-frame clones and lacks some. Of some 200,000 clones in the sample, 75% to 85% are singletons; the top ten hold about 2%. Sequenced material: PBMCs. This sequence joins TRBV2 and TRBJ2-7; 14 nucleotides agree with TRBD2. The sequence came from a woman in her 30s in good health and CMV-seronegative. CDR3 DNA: TGTGCCAGCAGTGATTGGGGGACTAGCGGGAGTTACGAGCAGTACTTC. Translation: CASSDWGTSGSYEQYF.